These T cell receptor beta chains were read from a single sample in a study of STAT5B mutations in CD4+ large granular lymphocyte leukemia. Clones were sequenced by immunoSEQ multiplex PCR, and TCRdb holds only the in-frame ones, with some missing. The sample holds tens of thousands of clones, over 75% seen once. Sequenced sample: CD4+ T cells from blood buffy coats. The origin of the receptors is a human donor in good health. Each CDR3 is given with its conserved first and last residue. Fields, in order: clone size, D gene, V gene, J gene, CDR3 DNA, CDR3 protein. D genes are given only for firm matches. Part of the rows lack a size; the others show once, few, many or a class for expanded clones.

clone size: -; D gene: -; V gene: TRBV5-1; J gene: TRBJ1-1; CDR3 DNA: TGCGCCAGCAGCTTGGATTCGAACACTGAAGCTTTCTTT; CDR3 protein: CASSLDSNTEAFF
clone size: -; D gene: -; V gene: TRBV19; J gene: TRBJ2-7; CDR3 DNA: TGTGCCAGTAGTATGGGGCACAAGAACTACGAGCAGTACTTC; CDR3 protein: CASSMGHKNYEQYF
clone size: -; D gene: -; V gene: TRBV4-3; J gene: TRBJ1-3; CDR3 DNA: TGCGCCAGCAGCCAAGATCCTTCGGGCTCTGGAAACACCATATATTTT; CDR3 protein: CASSQDPSGSGNTIYF
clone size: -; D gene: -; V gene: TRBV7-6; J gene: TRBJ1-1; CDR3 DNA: TGTGCCAGCAGCTTAGATGAGGGGCTCACTGAAGCTTTCTTT; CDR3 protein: CASSLDEGLTEAFF
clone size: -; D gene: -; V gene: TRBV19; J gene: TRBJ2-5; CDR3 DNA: TGTGCCAGCAGTCGGACCGCGGAGACCCAGTACTTC; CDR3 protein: CASSRTAETQYF
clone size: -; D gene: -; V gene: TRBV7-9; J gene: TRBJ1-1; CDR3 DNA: TGTGCCAGCAGCTTAATGAGGCTCCAAGGGGACACTGAAGCTTTCTTT; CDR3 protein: CASSLMRLQGDTEAFF
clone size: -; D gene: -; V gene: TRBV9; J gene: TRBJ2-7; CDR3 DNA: TGTGCCAGCAGCGGAACCGGGACGGGGTTTCCTTACGAGCAGTACTTC; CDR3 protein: CASSGTGTGFPYEQYF
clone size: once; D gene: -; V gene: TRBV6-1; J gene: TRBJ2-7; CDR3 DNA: TGTGCCAGCAGTGAAGCTTGGGGTAGGGAGCAGTACTTC; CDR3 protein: CASSEAWGREQYF
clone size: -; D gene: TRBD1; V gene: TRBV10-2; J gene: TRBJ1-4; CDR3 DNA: TGCGCCAGCAGTGAGTCGGCGGGACAGGGGAATGAAAAACTGTTTTTT; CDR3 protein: CASSESAGQGNEKLFF
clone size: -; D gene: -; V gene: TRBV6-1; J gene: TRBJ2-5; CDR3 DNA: TGTGCCAGCAGTGAAAGGGGGGACTCAAGTCAAGAGACCCAGTACTTC; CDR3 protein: CASSERGDSSQETQYF
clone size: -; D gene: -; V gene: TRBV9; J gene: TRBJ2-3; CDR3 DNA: TGTGCCAGCAGCGTCGGGGCGGGGACTAGCACAGATACGCAGTATTTT; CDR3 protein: CASSVGAGTSTDTQYF
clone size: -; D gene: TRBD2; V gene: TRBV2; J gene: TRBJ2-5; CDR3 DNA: TGTGCCAGCAGTGAAGCGTCGTCGGGGGGGAGGCGGGAGACCCAGTACTTC; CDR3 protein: CASSEASSGGRRETQYF
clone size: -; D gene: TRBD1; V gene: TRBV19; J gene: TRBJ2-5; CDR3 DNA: TGTGCCAGTAGGAAGGACAGGGCCTCAGGAGAGACCCAGTACTTC; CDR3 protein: CASRKDRASGETQYF
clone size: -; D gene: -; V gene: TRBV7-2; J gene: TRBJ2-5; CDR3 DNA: TGTGCCAGCAGCTTTCTGGGGGAAGGGGAGACCCAGTACTTC; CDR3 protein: CASSFLGEGETQYF
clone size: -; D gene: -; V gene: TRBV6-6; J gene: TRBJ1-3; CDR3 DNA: TGTGCCAGCAGTTCCTCTGGCGATCACTCTGGAAACACCATATATTTT; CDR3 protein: CASSSSGDHSGNTIYF
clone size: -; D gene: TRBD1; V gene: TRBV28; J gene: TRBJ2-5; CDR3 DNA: TGTGCCAGCAGTTCAGGGACAGGGGGTGGGGAGACCCAGTACTTC; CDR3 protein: CASSSGTGGGETQYF
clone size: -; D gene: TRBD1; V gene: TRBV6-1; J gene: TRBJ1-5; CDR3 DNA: TGTGCCAGCAGCGAAACAGGGGGAAGCAATCAGCCCCAGCATTTT; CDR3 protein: CASSETGGSNQPQHF
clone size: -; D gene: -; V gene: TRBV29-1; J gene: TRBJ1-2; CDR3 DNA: TGCAGCTCAGGGGACTCACAAAACTATGGCTACACCTTC; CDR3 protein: CSSGDSQNYGYTF
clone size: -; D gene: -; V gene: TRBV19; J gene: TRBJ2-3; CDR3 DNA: TGTGCCAGTAGTATCTGGGGCACAGATACGCAGTATTTT; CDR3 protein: CASSIWGTDTQYF
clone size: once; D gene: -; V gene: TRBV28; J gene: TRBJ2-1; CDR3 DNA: TGTGCCAGCAGCTTATTATACAATGAGCAGTTCTTC; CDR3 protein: CASSLLYNEQFF
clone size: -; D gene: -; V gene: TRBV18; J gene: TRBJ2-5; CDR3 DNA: TGTGCCAGCTCACCATCGGGGGAGACCCAGTACTTC; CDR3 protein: CASSPSGETQYF
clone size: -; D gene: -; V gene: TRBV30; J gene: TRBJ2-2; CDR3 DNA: TGTGCCTGGACGCCGGACAACACCGGGGAGCTGTTTTTT; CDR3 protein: CAWTPDNTGELFF
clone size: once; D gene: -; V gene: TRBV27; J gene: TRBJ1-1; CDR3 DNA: TGTGCCAGCAGTTTAAGACGGGGGAGGGCCACTGAAGCTTTCTTT; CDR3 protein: CASSLRRGRATEAFF
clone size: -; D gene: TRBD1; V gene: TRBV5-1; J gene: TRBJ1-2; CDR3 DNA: TGCGCCAGCAGCTATCCGGGACAGAAAGTCTATGGCTACACCTTC; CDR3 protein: CASSYPGQKVYGYTF
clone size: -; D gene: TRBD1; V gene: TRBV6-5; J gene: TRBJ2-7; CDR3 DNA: TGTGCCAGCAGCCCAGGGACAGGGGCCGAGCAGTACTTC; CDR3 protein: CASSPGTGAEQYF
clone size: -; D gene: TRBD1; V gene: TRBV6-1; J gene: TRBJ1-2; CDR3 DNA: TGTGCCAGCAGTGAAGGGACAGGGCTATATGGCTACACCTTC; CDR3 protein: CASSEGTGLYGYTF
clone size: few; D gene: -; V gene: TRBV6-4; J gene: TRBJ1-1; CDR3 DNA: TGTGCCAGCAGCACACAGGTCGGGACTGAAGCTTTCTTT; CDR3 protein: CASSTQVGTEAFF
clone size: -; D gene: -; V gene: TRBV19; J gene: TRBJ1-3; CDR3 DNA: TGTGCCAGTAGTGATACAGGGGGAAACACCATATATTTT; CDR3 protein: CASSDTGGNTIYF
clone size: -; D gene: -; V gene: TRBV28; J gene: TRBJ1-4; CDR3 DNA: TGTGCCAGCAGTTTCGGGCAGAGGAATGAAAAACTGTTTTTT; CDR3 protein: CASSFGQRNEKLFF
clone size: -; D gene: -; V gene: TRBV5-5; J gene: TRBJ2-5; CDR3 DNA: TGTGCCAGCAGCTTGGACAGGGCGAGGGAGACCCAGTACTTC; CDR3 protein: CASSLDRARETQYF
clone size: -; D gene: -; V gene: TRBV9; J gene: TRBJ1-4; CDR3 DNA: TGTGCCAGCAGCGAAACGGAGGGCCGTAATGAAAAACTGTTTTTT; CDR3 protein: CASSETEGRNEKLFF
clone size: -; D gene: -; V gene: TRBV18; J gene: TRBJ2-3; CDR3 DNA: TGTGCCAGCTCACCCCCAAGCATGGATACGCAGTATTTT; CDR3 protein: CASSPPSMDTQYF
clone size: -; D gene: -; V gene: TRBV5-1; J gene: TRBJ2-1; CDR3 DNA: TGCGCCAGCAGCCCGAGGACGGGCCTGGATGAGCAGTTCTTC; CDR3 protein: CASSPRTGLDEQFF
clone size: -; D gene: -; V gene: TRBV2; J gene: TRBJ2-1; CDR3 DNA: TGTGCCAGCATTAGAGCGGGCCCAAGTAATGAGCAGTTCTTC; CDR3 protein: CASIRAGPSNEQFF
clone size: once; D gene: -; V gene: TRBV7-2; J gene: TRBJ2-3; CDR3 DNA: TGTGCCAGTACCCCCTTAGTGGGGCGGGACCTCGTAGATACGCAGTATTTT; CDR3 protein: CASTPLVGRDLVDTQYF
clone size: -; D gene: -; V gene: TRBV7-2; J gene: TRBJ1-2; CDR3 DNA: TGTGCCAGCAGCGCTGGGGAGTGGCCTAACTATGGCTACACCTTC; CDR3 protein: CASSAGEWPNYGYTF
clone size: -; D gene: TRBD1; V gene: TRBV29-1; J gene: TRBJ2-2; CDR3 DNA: TGCAGCGGGGGGGACAGGGCACCCGGGGAGCTGTTTTTT; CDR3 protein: CSGGDRAPGELFF
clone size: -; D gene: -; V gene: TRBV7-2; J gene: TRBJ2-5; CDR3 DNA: TGTGCCAGCAGCTTCGAAAGGGAGACCCAGTACTTC; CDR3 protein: CASSFERETQYF
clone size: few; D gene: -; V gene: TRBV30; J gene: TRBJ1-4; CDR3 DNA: TGTGCCTGGCAGGGAGGTAATGAAAAACTGTTTTTT; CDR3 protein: CAWQGGNEKLFF
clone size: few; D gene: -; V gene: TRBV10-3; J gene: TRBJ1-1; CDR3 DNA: TGTGCCATCAGTCGACAGAACACTGAAGCTTTCTTT; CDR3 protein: CAISRQNTEAFF
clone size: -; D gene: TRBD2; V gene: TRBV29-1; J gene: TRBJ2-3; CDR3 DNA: TGCAGCGCCACGCCTAGCGGAGGGGGCACAGATACGCAGTATTTT; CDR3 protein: CSATPSGGGTDTQYF
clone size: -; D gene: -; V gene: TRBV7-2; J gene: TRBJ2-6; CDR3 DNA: TGTGCCAGCAGCTTAAAGGCCTCCGGGGCCAACGTCCTGACTTTC; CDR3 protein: CASSLKASGANVLTF
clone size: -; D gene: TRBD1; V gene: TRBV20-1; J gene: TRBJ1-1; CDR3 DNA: TGCAGTGCAGGGACAGATAGAGAAGCTTTCTTT; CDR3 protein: CSAGTDREAFF
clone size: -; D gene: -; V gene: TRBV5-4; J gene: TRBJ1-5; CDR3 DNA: TGTGCCAGCAGCCAGGGGTACGGTCAGCCCCAGCATTTT; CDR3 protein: CASSQGYGQPQHF
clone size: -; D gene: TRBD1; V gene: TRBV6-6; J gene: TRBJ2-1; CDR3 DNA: TGTGCCAGCAGCCGAACAGGGGAAAGCTCCTACAATGAGCAGTTCTTC; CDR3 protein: CASSRTGESSYNEQFF
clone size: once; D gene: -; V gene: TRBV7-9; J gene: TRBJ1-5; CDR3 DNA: TGTGCCAGCAGCTTAGCAGGGACTTACCCCAATCAGCCCCAGCATTTT; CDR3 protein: CASSLAGTYPNQPQHF
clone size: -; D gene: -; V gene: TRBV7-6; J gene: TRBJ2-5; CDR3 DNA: TGTGCCAGCAGCCTGGGACAGAATAGCGGTAACCAAGAGACCCAGTACTTC; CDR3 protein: CASSLGQNSGNQETQYF
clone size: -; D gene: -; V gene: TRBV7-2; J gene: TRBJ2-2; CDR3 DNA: TGTGCCAGCAGCCTTGTCAAATTCACCGGGGAGCTGTTTTTT; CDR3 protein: CASSLVKFTGELFF
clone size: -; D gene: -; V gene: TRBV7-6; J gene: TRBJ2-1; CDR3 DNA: TGTGCCAGCAGCTTACGAGAGGGGAATGAGCAGTTCTTC; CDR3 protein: CASSLREGNEQFF
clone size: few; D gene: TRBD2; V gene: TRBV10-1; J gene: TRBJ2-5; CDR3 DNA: TGCGCCAGCAGCGTCGGACTAGACCAGACCCAGTACTTC; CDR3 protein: CASSVGLDQTQYF
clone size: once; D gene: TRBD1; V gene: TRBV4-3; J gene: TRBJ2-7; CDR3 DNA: TGCGCCAGCAGCCAACCGGGACAGGGGGCGAATGAGCAGTACTTC; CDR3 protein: CASSQPGQGANEQYF
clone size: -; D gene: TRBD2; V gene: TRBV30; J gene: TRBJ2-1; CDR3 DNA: TGTGCCTGGAATTGGGACTACCGAAGTAATGAGCAGTTCTTC; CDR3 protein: CAWNWDYRSNEQFF
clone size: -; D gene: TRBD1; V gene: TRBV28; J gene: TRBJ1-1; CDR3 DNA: TGTGCCAGCACCCCCGGGACAGGGGCCGTTGCTTTCTTT; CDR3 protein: CASTPGTGAVAFF
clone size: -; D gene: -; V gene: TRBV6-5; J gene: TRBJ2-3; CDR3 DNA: TGTGCCAGCAGTTACGGCCAGGCCCTCGGGGGAGATACGCAGTATTTT; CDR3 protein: CASSYGQALGGDTQYF
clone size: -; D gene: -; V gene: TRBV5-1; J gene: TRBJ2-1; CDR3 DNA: TGCGCCAGCAGCTTGGACGGAGCTTACTACAATGAGCAGTTCTTC; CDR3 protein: CASSLDGAYYNEQFF
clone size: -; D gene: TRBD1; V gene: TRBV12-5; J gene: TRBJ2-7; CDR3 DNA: TGTGCTAGTGGTCACGGGACAGATCCCTACGAGCAGTACTTC; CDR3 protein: CASGHGTDPYEQYF
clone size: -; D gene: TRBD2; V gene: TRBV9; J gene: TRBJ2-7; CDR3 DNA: TGTGCCAGCAGCGTAGGGGCTAGCGGGAGGGCGCTCGAGCAGTACTTC; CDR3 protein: CASSVGASGRALEQYF
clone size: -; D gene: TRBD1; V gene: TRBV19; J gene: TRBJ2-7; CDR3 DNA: TGTGCCAGTAGTCCAGGACGGGCAGGGGGCAGCTACGAGCAGTACTTC; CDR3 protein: CASSPGRAGGSYEQYF
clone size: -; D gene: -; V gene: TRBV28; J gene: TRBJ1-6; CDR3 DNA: TGTGCCAGCCAACCGATTTCCTCCTATAATTCACCCCTCCACTTT; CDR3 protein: CASQPISSYNSPLHF